This T cell receptor beta chain was profiled in a study of a mutant IDH1 vaccine in newly diagnosed glioma. For the study at large: Of the patients given treatment, approximately 60% were male and around 38% were female, and a mean age of around 44 years was recorded. Pretreatment consisted of radiotherapy, temozolomide, or both, with most receiving both. Broader study findings: Patients mounted vaccine-induced immune responses in roughly 93% of cases.

Time point given: baseline, week 1 (first vaccination visit). Documented treatment: pre-vaccination baseline after standard-of-care therapy. Every donor had a new WHO grade 3 or 4 astrocytoma that was IDH1-mutant, with loss of nuclear ATRX. This clone is medium-sized (0.01 to 0.1%) by share. The target antigen is unknown. The V segment lost 2 bases and the J segment 5 bases; nucleotides outside the gene matches: 12. Germline CDR1 MNHEY, CDR2 SVGAGI. The CDR3 loop spans 16 amino acids. The table came from immunoSEQ multiplex PCR; TCRdb's copy has only in-frame clones and leaves some out. The table records about 54,000 clones, around 80% of them present only once.

The sequence was obtained from a man younger than 35 with glioma. The V call is TRBV6-5, the J call TRBJ2-7; 7 bases agree with TRBD1. Specimen: PBMCs, collected from a glioma patient treated with radiotherapy, temozolomide or both. The CDR3 nucleotides read TGTGCCAGCAGTTACGCTACAGGGGCACGTCCCCACGAGCAGTACTTC. Encoded protein: CASSYATGARPHEQYF.